The TCR beta chain under discussion was sequenced for a study of blood T cell repertoires in COVID-19. The germline V gene has CDR1 MGHDK and CDR2 SYGVNS. V shed 3 bases, J shed 2 bases, and the junction held 6 bases outside the gene matches. The CDR3 loop spans 16 amino acids. Assay: immunoSEQ multiplex PCR; the TCRdb copy retains only in-frame clones and omits some. The table shows 150,000 to 200,000 clones, with about nine tenths occurring only once. Cohort 3 recovery required two negative PCRs, clearance, or symptom resolution. The specimen sequenced was PBMCs or T cells enriched from blood (not recorded which). This chain joins TRBV25-1 and TRBJ2-1, with TRBD1 identical over 8 bases. The receptor comes from a woman under 30 who had recovered from COVID-19. The CDR3: CASSDPGTGPYNEQFF. CDR3 coding DNA: TGTGCCAGCAGTGACCCCGGGACAGGACCCTACAATGAGCAGTTCTTC.